One sample yielded the 32 T cell receptor beta chains listed below, sequenced in a study of CD8+ T cells in alopecia areata. Extraction of RNA preceded its reverse transcription into cDNA, which served as the sequencing template. Using immunoSEQ multiplex PCR, the repertoire was profiled, and TCRdb retains in-frame clones only, with some absent. The sample lists 150,000 or so clones; roughly 50% were seen once. Sequences were obtained from CD4+ T cells sorted from blood. The receptors here all came from a human donor in good health.

The chain uses TRBV29-1 and TRBJ1-1; 7 bases align to TRBD1. Trimming removed 6 bases from V and 1 base from J; junction bases left unmatched: 5. The CDR3 extends over 13 amino acids. CDR1 is SQVTM and CDR2 is ANQGSEA in the germline V gene. The CDR3: CSVSTGSNTEAFF. The CDR3 DNA sequence: TGCAGCGTCTCGACAGGGTCGAACACTGAAGCTTTCTTT. The whole variable domain, remainder taken from reference TRBV29-1 and TRBJ1-1, is SAVISQKPSRDICQRGTSLTIQCQVDSQVTMMFWYRQQPGQSLTLIATANQGSEATYESGFVIDKFPISRPNLTFSTLTVSNMSPEDSSIYLCSVSTGSNTEAFFGQGTRLTVV.

This clone was counted only a few times. Other DNA variants within this sample encode the same CDR3. The CDR3 region is CSVRDSLYEQYF. CDR3 nucleotide sequence: TGCAGCGTCCGGGACAGCCTCTACGAGCAGTACTTC. The chain recombines TRBV29-1 with TRBJ2-7; 7 positions match TRBD1. The CDR3 consists of 12 residues. The V segment lost 6 bases and the J segment 3 bases; nucleotides outside the gene matches: 5. Germline CDR1 SQVTM, CDR2 ANQGSEA.

The V and J genes are TRBV28 and TRBJ2-7; 10 nucleotides line up with TRBD1. Trimming removed 6 bases from V and 7 bases from J; junction bases left unmatched: 15. CDR1 is MDHEN and CDR2 is SYDVKM in the germline V gene. The CDR3 extends over 16 amino acids. CDR3 sequence: CASSPWGGTGVWEQYF. The CDR3 DNA follows: TGTGCCAGCAGCCCGTGGGGCGGGACAGGGGTCTGGGAGCAGTACTTC.

This clone appeared a single time. One junction end disagrees with the germline gene, perhaps due to a read error. The sample contains more than one DNA sequence encoding this CDR3. The rearrangement uses TRBV5-4 and TRBJ2-5, with TRBD2 identical over 9 bases. This CDR3 spans 16 amino acids. The germline V gene encodes CDR1 SGHNT and CDR2 YYREEE (reference sequence). CDR3 sequence: CASSLGQLAGQETQYF. The CDR3 DNA sequence: TGCGCCAGCAGCTTGGGTCAACTAGCGGGCCAAGAGACCCAGTACTTC.

This chain links TRBV18 with TRBJ2-1, with D hard to call. The CDR3 covers 16 residues. The germline V gene has CDR1 KGHSH and CDR2 LQKENI. Trimming removed 3 bases at V and 7 bases at J, with 19 bases between. The CDR3 DNA reads TGTGCCAGCTCACCCGACACGTCCGGATTTGGGAATGAGCAGTTCTTC. Its translation is CASSPDTSGFGNEQFF. The whole variable domain, remainder taken from reference TRBV18 and TRBJ2-1, is NAGVMQNPRHLVRRRGQEARLRCSPMKGHSHVYWYRQLPEEGLKFMVYLQKENIIDESGMPKERFSAEFPKEGPSILRIQQVVRGDSAAYFCASSPDTSGFGNEQFFGPGTRLTVL.

This clone occurred a few times. The V call is TRBV11-2, the J call TRBJ2-3; TRBD1 might be the D (5 bases). Trimming pared 7 bases from V and 1 base from J, leaving 9 bases between. The CDR3 totals 13 residues. Per the germline V gene, CDR1 is SGHAT and CDR2 is FQNNGV. CDR3 sequence: CASKVGGTDTQYF. Written as DNA, the CDR3 is TGTGCCAGCAAAGTAGGGGGCACAGATACGCAGTATTTT.

This chain connects TRBV29-1 to TRBJ2-2, with 7 bases aligning to TRBD2. This CDR3 contains 12 residues. J was trimmed by 4 bases and V by 5 bases; bases with no gene match: 1. CDR1 and CDR2 from the germline V gene are SQVTM and ANQGSEA. The CDR3 nucleotides read TGCAGCGTTTGGGGGGGCACCGGGGAGCTGTTTTTT. It is translated as CSVWGGTGELFF.

This chain links TRBV30 with TRBJ1-2; the D gene is possibly TRBD1 (6 bases). Germline loops: CDR1 GTSNPN, CDR2 SVGIG (reference sequence). Trimming removed 4 bases from V and 4 bases from J, with 16 bases in between. The CDR3 consists of 14 residues. For the CDR3, the DNA is TGTGCCTGGATGTGGGGGGCTGGGATCTATGGCTACACCTTC. This translates into CAWMWGAGIYGYTF.

Concerning this clone: Germline is not matched at one junction end, which may reflect a read error. CDR3 nucleotide sequence: TGTGCCTGGAGTGTAGGGACTAGCAGAGATACGCAGTATTTT. Protein: CAWSVGTSRDTQYF. This chain uses TRBV30 with TRBJ2-3, with 9 bases fitting TRBD2. In germline, CDR1 is GTSNPN, CDR2 SVGIG (reference sequence). This CDR3 is 14 amino acids long.

The V gene is TRBV2, the J gene TRBJ2-5; 13 nucleotides match TRBD2. The germline V gene has CDR1 SNHLY and CDR2 FYNNEI. V gave up 5 bases and J gave up 2 bases; unmatched junction bases: 8. CDR3 size: 17 residues. CDR3 sequence reads: CASSSRTSGSPQETQYF. CDR3 coding DNA: TGTGCCAGCAGTTCCCGGACTAGCGGGAGCCCACAAGAGACCCAGTACTTC. Full variable domain (outside the CDR3, taken from reference TRBV2 and TRBJ2-5): EPEVTQTPSHQVTQMGQEVILRCVPISNHLYFYWYRQILGQKVEFLVSFYNNEISEKSEIFDDQFSVERPDGSNFTLKIRSTKLEDSAMYFCASSSRTSGSPQETQYFGPGTRLLVL.

The CDR3 loop reads CASSLWRQQFQPQHF. The CDR3 nucleotides read TGTGCCAGCAGTTTATGGAGACAGCAGTTTCAGCCCCAGCATTTT. The V call is TRBV28, the J call TRBJ1-5; a possible D gene is TRBD1 (5 bases). The CDR3 runs 15 residues. V lost 0 bases, J lost 6 bases, and 12 bases lay in between. Germline assignment: CDR1 MDHEN and CDR2 SYDVKM.

The chain links TRBV2 to TRBJ2-7; unclear D gene. CDR3 size: 14 residues. CDR1 SNHLY and CDR2 FYNNEI come from the germline V gene. V dropped 2 bases and J dropped 9 bases, with 17 bases sitting between them. The CDR3 DNA is TGTGCCAGCAGTGAATCGGTTTTGAAGGTGCTGCAGTACTTC. Residues: CASSESVLKVLQYF.

This clone was seen just once. The V gene is TRBV13, the J gene TRBJ1-3, with unresolved D. Trimming took off 1 base at V and 0 bases at J, with 13 bases between the two ends. CDR1 is PRHDT, CDR2 FYEKMQ, per germline (reference sequence). This CDR3 spans 17 amino acids. CDR3 sequence: CASSLVSQANSGNTIYF. The CDR3 DNA follows: TGTGCCAGCAGCTTAGTATCCCAGGCGAACTCTGGAAACACCATATATTTT.

A few counts support this clone. The genes are TRBV7-9 and TRBJ1-3, with D tentatively TRBD1 (6 bases). V was cut by 4 bases and J by 0 bases, with 22 bases left in between. The CDR3 is made up of 19 amino acids. Germline CDR1 SEHNR, CDR2 FQNEAQ (reference sequence). CDR3 bases: TGTGCCAGCAGCTCAGTCTCCGGACAGCCGTCCTCCTCTGGAAACACCATATATTTT. It codes for CASSSVSGQPSSSGNTIYF.

This clone was counted between two and nine times. The chain employs TRBV29-1 and TRBJ2-4, with 10 bases that match TRBD2. Germline V lookup: CDR1 SQVTM, CDR2 ANQGSEA. The CDR3 contains 13 residues. V was clipped by 7 bases and J by 7 bases; unmatched bases: 7. CDR3 in amino acids: CSAGLAEPNIQYF. As DNA, the CDR3 is TGCAGCGCCGGACTAGCGGAACCTAACATTCAGTACTTC.

The chain has TRBV13 and TRBJ2-7; a possible D gene is TRBD2 (5 bases). Looked up from germline, CDR1 is PRHDT and CDR2 is FYEKMQ (reference sequence). The CDR3 spans 17 residues. V gave up 2 bases and J gave up 0 bases, with 17 bases separating them. CDR3 residues: CASSLTRGTGVSYEQYF. In DNA form, the CDR3 reads TGTGCCAGCAGCTTAACGCGTGGTACCGGGGTCTCCTACGAGCAGTACTTC.

This sequence joins TRBV7-8 and TRBJ2-7; tentative D call: TRBD1 (6 bases). Trimming cost V 4 bases and J 5 bases, with 18 bases left between them. The germline CDR1 and CDR2 sequences are SGHVS and FQNEAQ. CDR3 size: 15 residues. The CDR3 bases are TGTGCCAGCAGCTCCTACAGGGCGGTTCGGAACGAGCAGTACTTC. Its protein product is CASSSYRAVRNEQYF. Full variable domain (remainder filled in from reference TRBV7-8 and TRBJ2-7): GAGVSQSPRYKVAKRGQDVALRCDPISGHVSLFWYQQALGQGPEFLTYFQNEAQLDKSGLPSDRFFAERPEGSVSTLKIQRTQQEDSAVYLCASSSYRAVRNEQYFGPGTRLTVT.

This clone appeared a few times. This rearrangement joins TRBV28 to TRBJ2-3; a weak D match, TRBD2 (6 bases). Germline values: CDR1 MDHEN, CDR2 SYDVKM. The CDR3 is made up of 12 amino acids. The V end lost 10 bases, the J end lost 0 bases, and 8 bases lay between the germline ends. CDR3 protein: CATGLSTDTQYF. The CDR3 coding sequence is TGTGCCACTGGACTAAGCACAGATACGCAGTATTTT. Combining the CDR3 with reference TRBV28 and TRBJ2-3 gives the whole variable domain DVKVTQSSRYLVKRTGEKVFLECVQDMDHENMFWYRQDPGLGLRLIYFSYDVKMKEKGDIPEGYSVSREKKERFSLILESASTNQTSMYLCATGLSTDTQYFGPGTRLTVL.

The chain carries TRBV2 and TRBJ2-3; D tentatively fits TRBD1 or TRBD2 (6 bases each). Trimming took off 1 base at V and 0 bases at J, with 20 bases between the two ends. CDR1 and CDR2 (germline): SNHLY, FYNNEI. This CDR3 region has 19 residues. The CDR3 DNA follows: TGTGCCAGCAGTGAAGTAATCGTCGTGGGGGGCAGAAGCACAGATACGCAGTATTTT. Protein: CASSEVIVVGGRSTDTQYF.

The genes are TRBV29-1 and TRBJ1-1; no firm D call. Per the germline V gene, CDR1 is SQVTM and CDR2 is ANQGSEA. The germline V and J ends were trimmed by 3 bases and 0 bases, with 8 bases remaining between them. There are 13 residues in the CDR3. The chain's CDR3 is CSVDGVMNTEAFF. In DNA, the CDR3 is TGCAGCGTTGACGGAGTCATGAACACTGAAGCTTTCTTT. Looking up the rest from reference TRBV29-1 and TRBJ1-1 gives the full variable domain: SAVISQKPSRDICQRGTSLTIQCQVDSQVTMMFWYRQQPGQSLTLIATANQGSEATYESGFVIDKFPISRPNLTFSTLTVSNMSPEDSSIYLCSVDGVMNTEAFFGQGTRLTVV.

The V gene is TRBV29-1, the J gene TRBJ2-7; 7 nucleotides match TRBD1. The CDR3 sequence is 12 residues long. V lost 4 bases, J lost 3 bases, and 3 bases stayed unmatched. Germline V lookup: CDR1 SQVTM, CDR2 ANQGSEA. This CDR3 is CSVGGGHYEQYF. The CDR3 DNA is TGCAGCGTTGGAGGGGGCCACTACGAGCAGTACTTC.

The sample holds one count of this clone. CDR3 amino acids: CASSAPGTGNQPQHF. The CDR3 DNA follows: TGTGCCAGCAGTGCCCCCGGGACGGGCAATCAGCCCCAGCATTTT. The chain is built from TRBV25-1 and TRBJ1-5; D might be TRBD1 (5 bases). The V end was cut by 4 bases, the J end by 2 bases, with 12 bases between. The V gene's germline CDR1 is MGHDK and CDR2 SYGVNS. CDR3 length equals 15 residues.

CDR3 residues: CACFLAGVLETQYF. CDR3 DNA sequence: TGTGCCTGCTTCCTAGCGGGAGTACTAGAGACCCAGTACTTC. V is TRBV7-2 and J is TRBJ2-5; the match to TRBD2 covers 10 bases. CDR3 length: 14 amino acids. V trimming: 11 bases; J trimming: 4 bases; junction bases outside the gene matches: 10. The V gene's germline CDR1 is SGHTA and CDR2 FQGNSA.

The V and J genes are TRBV23-1 and TRBJ2-7, with D uncertain. TRBV23-1 is sorted into the ORF group, with uncertain function. The V end lost 4 bases, the J end lost 4 bases, and 17 bases lay between the germline ends. The CDR3 consists of 15 residues. CDR3: CASSRSKVVQYEQYF. The CDR3 DNA reads as TGCGCCAGCAGTCGATCGAAAGTGGTCCAGTACGAGCAGTACTTC.

The CDR3 DNA reads as TGTGCCATCGGGTCCCTGGGAGAGACCCAGTACTTC. It codes for CAIGSLGETQYF. This chain uses TRBV10-3 with TRBJ2-5; D ambiguous. CDR3 size: 12 residues. V was clipped by 8 bases and J by 4 bases, with 11 bases between them. In germline, CDR1 is ENHRY, CDR2 SYGVKD.

The rearrangement uses TRBV29-1 and TRBJ1-1; 7 bases match TRBD1. The CDR3 is 12 residues long. Per germline, CDR1 SQVTM and CDR2 ANQGSEA. With V trimmed by 4 bases and J by 6 bases, 5 bases remained unmatched. The DNA for the CDR3 is TGCAGCGTTGTCCCCAGGGGGGCTGAAGCTTTCTTT. Translation gives CSVVPRGAEAFF.

The chain is built from TRBV28 and TRBJ2-1; 9 bases line up with TRBD1. Per the germline V gene, CDR1 is MDHEN and CDR2 is SYDVKM. The V segment lost 2 bases and the J segment 5 bases; nucleotides outside the gene matches: 4. The CDR3 runs 15 residues. The DNA for the CDR3 is TGTGCCAGCAGTTTAGGAGGGACAGGGAACAATGAGCAGTTCTTC. It is translated as CASSLGGTGNNEQFF.

This clone was seen more than once but under ten times. The chain links TRBV7-2 to TRBJ1-1; no reliable D call. V lost 5 bases, J lost 4 bases, and 11 bases lay in between. From germline, CDR1 is SGHTA and CDR2 FQGNSA. The CDR3 runs to 13 residues. The CDR3 spells CASSAGRTTEAFF. CDR3 sequence (DNA): TGTGCCAGCAGCGCCGGGAGGACCACTGAAGCTTTCTTT.

The chain joins TRBV29-1 to TRBJ1-1; D is unclear. Trimming pared 4 bases from V and 1 base from J, leaving 10 bases between. The CDR3 consists of 13 residues. The V gene's germline CDR1 is SQVTM and CDR2 ANQGSEA. CDR3 coding DNA: TGCAGCGTTGCGGCTGGACCGAACACTGAAGCTTTCTTT. Translating it yields CSVAAGPNTEAFF.

This clone occurred a few times. The rearrangement joins TRBV4-1 to TRBJ2-1, with D unclear. The CDR3 sequence is 18 residues long. CDR1 is MGHRA and CDR2 is YSYEKL in the germline V gene. The V end lost 2 bases, the J end lost 6 bases, and 23 bases lay between the germline ends. Here the CDR3 reads CASSQLDMGFLRPNEQFF. CDR3 bases: TGCGCCAGCAGCCAACTAGATATGGGATTTCTAAGGCCCAATGAGCAGTTCTTC.

The rearrangement links TRBV2 to TRBJ1-1; D not resolved. The germline V gene encodes CDR1 SNHLY and CDR2 FYNNEI. Trimming stripped 1 base from V and 5 bases from J, with 14 bases between. The CDR3 loop spans 15 amino acids. Here the CDR3 DNA reads TGTGCCAGCAGTGAAGACCGGACTAGAGGGACTGAAGCTTTCTTT. Protein product: CASSEDRTRGTEAFF.

CDR3 nucleotides: TGTGCCAGCAGCTCCCGGACTAGCGGGAGAGGTCGGGACAATGAGCAGTTCTTC. It translates to CASSSRTSGRGRDNEQFF. The V gene is TRBV7-6, the J gene TRBJ2-1, with 13 bases matching TRBD2. V was clipped by 4 bases and J by 5 bases; unmatched bases: 11. There are 18 residues in the CDR3. Germline V CDR1 and CDR2: SGHVS, FNYEAQ.